This T cell receptor beta chain was documented in a study of OX40 agonist ivuxolimab in advanced cancers. V trimming: 6 bases; J trimming: 0 bases; junction bases outside the gene matches: 8. Per germline, CDR1 SGHDN and CDR2 FVKESK. The CDR3 covers 18 residues. Assay used: immunoSEQ multiplex PCR; TCRdb lists only in-frame clones, some missing. Here the sample spans about 77,000 clones, around 83% being singletons. The specimen was CD4+ or CD8+ T cells sorted from blood, collected in a trial of the OX40 agonist ivuxolimab. The source is an adult with an advanced solid tumor such as melanoma, head and neck, liver or kidney cancer. The chain recombines TRBV14 with TRBJ2-3; 14 bases agree with TRBD2. The CDR3 here is CASSLRLAGGRSTDTQYF. In DNA form, the CDR3 reads TGTGCCAGCAGTCTAAGACTAGCGGGAGGGCGGAGCACAGATACGCAGTATTTT.